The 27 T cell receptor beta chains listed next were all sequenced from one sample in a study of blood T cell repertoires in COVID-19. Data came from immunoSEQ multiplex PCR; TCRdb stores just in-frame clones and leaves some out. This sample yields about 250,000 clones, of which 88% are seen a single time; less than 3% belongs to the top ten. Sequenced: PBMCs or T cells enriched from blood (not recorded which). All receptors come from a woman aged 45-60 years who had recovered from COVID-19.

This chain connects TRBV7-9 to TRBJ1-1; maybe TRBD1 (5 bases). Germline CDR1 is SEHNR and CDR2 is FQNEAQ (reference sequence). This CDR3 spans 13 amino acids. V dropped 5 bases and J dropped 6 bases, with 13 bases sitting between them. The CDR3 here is CASSPGGGAEAFF. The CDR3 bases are TGTGCCAGCAGCCCCGGGGGTGGCGCTGAAGCTTTCTTT.

This CDR3 is CASSLWGQGLAKNIQYF. For the CDR3, the DNA is TGTGCCAGCAGTTTATGGGGGCAGGGCCTAGCCAAAAACATTCAGTACTTC. The chain carries TRBV28 and TRBJ2-4; D might be TRBD1 (5 bases). V was trimmed by 0 bases and J by 0 bases, leaving 12 bases between them. This CDR3 spans 17 amino acids. Germline loops: CDR1 MDHEN, CDR2 SYDVKM.

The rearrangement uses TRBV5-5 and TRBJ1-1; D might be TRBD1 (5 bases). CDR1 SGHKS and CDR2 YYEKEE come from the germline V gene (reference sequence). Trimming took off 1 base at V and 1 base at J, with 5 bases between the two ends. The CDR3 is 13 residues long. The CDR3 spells CASSLTGNTEAFF. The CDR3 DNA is TGTGCCAGCAGCTTGACAGGGAACACTGAAGCTTTCTTT.

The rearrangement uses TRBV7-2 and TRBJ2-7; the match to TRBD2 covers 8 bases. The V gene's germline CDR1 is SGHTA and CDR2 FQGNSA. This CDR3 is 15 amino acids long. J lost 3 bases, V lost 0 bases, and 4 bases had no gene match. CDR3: CASSLAAGVGYEQYF. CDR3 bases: TGTGCCAGCAGCTTAGCAGCGGGAGTAGGCTACGAGCAGTACTTC.

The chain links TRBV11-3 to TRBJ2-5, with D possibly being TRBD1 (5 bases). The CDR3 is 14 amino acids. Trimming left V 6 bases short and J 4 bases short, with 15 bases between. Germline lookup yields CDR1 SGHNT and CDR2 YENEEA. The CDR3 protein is CASSLGVSGETQYF. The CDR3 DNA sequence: TGTGCCAGCAGTCTAGGGGTTTCTGGAGAGACCCAGTACTTC.

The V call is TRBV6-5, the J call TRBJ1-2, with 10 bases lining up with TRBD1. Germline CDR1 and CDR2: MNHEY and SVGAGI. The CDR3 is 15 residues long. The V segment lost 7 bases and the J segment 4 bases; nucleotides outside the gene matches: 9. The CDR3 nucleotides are TGTGCCAGCACCCCGGGGACAGGGGAAAGCTATGGCTACACCTTC. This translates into CASTPGTGESYGYTF.

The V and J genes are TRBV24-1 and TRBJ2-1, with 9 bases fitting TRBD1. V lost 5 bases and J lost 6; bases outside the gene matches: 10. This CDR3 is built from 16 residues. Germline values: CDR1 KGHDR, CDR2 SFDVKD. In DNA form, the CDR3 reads TGTGCCACCAGTGCCCGGGACAGGGTATCCCCCAATGAGCAGTTCTTC. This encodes CATSARDRVSPNEQFF.

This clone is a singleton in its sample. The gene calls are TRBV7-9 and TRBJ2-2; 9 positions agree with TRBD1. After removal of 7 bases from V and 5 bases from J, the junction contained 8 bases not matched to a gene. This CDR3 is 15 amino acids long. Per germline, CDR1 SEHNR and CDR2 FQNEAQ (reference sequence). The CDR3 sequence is CASTAQGAGTGELFF. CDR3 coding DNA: TGTGCCAGCACCGCACAGGGGGCTGGGACCGGGGAGCTGTTTTTT. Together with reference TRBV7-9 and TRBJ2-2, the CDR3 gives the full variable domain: DTGVSQNPRHKITKRGQNVTFRCDPISEHNRLYWYRQTLGQGPEFLTYFQNEAQLEKSRLLSDRFSAERPKGSFSTLEIQRTEQGDSAMYLCASTAQGAGTGELFFGEGSRLTVL.

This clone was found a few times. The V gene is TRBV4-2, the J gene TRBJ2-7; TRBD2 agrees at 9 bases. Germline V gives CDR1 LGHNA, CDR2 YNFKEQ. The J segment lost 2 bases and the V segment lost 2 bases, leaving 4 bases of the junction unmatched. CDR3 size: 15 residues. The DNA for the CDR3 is TGTGCCAGCAGCCAAAGTAGCGGGAGTACCTACGAGCAGTACTTC. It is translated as CASSQSSGSTYEQYF.

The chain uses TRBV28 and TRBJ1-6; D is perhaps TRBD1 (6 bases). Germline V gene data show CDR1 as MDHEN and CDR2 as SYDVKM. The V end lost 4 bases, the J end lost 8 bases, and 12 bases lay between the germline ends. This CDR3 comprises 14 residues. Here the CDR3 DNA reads TGTGCCAGCAGTTCTGGACAGACCTATTCACCCCTCCACTTT. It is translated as CASSSGQTYSPLHF.

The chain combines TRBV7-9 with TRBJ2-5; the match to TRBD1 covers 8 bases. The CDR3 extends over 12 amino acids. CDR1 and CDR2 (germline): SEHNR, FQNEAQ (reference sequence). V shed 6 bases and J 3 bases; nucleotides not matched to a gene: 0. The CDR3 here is CASRQGEETQYF. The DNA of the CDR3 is TGTGCCAGCAGACAGGGGGAAGAGACCCAGTACTTC.

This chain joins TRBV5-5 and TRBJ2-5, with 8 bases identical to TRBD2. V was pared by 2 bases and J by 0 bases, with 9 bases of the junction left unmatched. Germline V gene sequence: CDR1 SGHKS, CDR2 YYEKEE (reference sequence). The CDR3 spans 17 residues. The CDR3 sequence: CASSFALAVVYQETQYF. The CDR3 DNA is TGTGCCAGCAGCTTTGCACTAGCGGTGGTGTACCAAGAGACCCAGTACTTC. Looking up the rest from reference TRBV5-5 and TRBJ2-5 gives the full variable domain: DAGVTQSPTHLIKTRGQQVTLRCSPISGHKSVSWYQQVLGQGPQFIFQYYEKEERGRGNFPDRFSARQFPNYSSELNVNALLLGDSALYLCASSFALAVVYQETQYFGPGTRLLVL.

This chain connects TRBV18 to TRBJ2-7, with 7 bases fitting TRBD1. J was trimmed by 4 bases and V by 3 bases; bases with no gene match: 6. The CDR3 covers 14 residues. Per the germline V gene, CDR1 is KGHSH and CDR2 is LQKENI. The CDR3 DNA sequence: TGTGCCAGCTCACCGGGACAGCCAGCTTACGAGCAGTACTTC. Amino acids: CASSPGQPAYEQYF. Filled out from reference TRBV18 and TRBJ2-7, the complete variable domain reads NAGVMQNPRHLVRRRGQEARLRCSPMKGHSHVYWYRQLPEEGLKFMVYLQKENIIDESGMPKERFSAEFPKEGPSILRIQQVVRGDSAAYFCASSPGQPAYEQYFGPGTRLTVT.

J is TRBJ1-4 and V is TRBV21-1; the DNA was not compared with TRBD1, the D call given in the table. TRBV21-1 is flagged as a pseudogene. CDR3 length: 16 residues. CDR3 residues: CASSKEDRGVDEKLFF. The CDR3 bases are TGTGCCAGCAGCAAAGAGGACAGGGGCGTTGACGAAAAACTGTTTTTT.

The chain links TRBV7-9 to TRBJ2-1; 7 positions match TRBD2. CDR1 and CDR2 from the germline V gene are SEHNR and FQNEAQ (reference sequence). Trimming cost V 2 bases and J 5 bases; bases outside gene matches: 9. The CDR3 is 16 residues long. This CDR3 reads CASSLLGRVEDNEQFF. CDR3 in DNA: TGTGCCAGCAGCTTACTGGGGAGGGTAGAAGACAATGAGCAGTTCTTC.

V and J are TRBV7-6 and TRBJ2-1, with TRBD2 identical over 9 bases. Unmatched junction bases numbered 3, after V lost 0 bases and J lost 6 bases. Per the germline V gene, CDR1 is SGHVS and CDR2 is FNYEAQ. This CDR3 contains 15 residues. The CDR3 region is CASSLASGSFNEQFF. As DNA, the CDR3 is TGTGCCAGCAGCTTAGCTAGCGGGAGTTTCAATGAGCAGTTCTTC.

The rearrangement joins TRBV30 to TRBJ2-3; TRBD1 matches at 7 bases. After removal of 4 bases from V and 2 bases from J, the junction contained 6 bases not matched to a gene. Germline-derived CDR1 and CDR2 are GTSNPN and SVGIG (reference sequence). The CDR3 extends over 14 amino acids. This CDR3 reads CAWTTGLITDTQYF. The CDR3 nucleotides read TGTGCCTGGACGACAGGGCTTATCACAGATACGCAGTATTTT.

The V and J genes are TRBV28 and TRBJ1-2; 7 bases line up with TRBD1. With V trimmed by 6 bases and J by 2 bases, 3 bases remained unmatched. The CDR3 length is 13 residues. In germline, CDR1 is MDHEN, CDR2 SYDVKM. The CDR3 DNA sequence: TGTGCCAGCAGGTTACAGGGGAACTATGGCTACACCTTC. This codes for CASRLQGNYGYTF.

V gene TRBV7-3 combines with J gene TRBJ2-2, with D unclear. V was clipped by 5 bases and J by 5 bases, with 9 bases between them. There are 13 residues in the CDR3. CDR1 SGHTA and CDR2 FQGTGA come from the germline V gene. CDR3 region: CASSPLRTGELFF. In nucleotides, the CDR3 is TGTGCCAGCAGCCCCCTTCGGACCGGGGAGCTGTTTTTT.

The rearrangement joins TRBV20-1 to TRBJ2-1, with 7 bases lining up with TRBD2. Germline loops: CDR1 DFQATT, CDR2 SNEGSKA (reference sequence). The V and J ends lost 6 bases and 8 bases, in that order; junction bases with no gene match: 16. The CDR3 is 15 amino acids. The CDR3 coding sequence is TGCAGTGCCAGTGGGGCGGGAGTGAGACGGGATGAGCAGTTCTTC. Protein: CSASGAGVRRDEQFF.

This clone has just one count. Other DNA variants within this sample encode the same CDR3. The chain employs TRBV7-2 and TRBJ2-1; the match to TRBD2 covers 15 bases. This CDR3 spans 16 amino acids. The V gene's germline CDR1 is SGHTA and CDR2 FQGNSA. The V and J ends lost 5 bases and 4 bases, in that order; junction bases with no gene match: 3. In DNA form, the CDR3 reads TGTGCCAGCAGCCAGGGACTAGCGGGGGGTTACAATGAGCAGTTCTTC. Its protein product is CASSQGLAGGYNEQFF.

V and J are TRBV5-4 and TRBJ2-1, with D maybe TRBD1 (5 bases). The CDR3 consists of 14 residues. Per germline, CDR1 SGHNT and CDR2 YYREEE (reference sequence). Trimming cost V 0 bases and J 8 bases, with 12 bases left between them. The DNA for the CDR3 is TGTGCCAGCAGCTTGGAGGCAGGGATTCATGAGCAGTTCTTC. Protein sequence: CASSLEAGIHEQFF.

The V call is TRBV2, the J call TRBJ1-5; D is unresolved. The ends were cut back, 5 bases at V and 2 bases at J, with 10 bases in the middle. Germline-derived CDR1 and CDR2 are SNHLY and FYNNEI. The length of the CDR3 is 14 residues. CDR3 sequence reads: CASSSGIGNQPQHF. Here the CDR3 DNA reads TGTGCCAGCAGTTCGGGAATTGGCAATCAGCCCCAGCATTTT.

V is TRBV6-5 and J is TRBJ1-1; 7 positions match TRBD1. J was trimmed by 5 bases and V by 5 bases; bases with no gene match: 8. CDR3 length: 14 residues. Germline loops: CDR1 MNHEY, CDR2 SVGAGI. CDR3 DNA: TGTGCCAGCAGTCGAGACAGGGTCCGGACTGAAGCTTTCTTT. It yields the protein CASSRDRVRTEAFF.

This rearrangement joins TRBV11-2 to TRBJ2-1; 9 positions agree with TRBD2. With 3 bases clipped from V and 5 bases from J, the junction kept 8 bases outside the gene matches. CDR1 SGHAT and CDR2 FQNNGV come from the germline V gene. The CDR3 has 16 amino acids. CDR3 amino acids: CASSFSSVAGDNEQFF. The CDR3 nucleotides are TGTGCCAGCAGCTTTTCGTCGGTAGCGGGAGACAATGAGCAGTTCTTC. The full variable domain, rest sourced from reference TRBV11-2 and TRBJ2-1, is EAGVAQSPRYKIIEKRQSVAFWCNPISGHATLYWYQQILGQGPKLLIQFQNNGVVDDSQLPKDRFSAERLKGVDSTLKIQPAKLEDSAVYLCASSFSSVAGDNEQFFGPGTRLTVL.

CDR3 sequence: CASSQSSKQSTEAFF. The DNA for the CDR3 is TGTGCCAGCAGCCAGTCGTCAAAACAAAGCACTGAAGCTTTCTTT. The chain uses TRBV3-1 (or the pseudogene TRBV3-2) and TRBJ1-1; D is uncertain. The V and J ends lost 3 bases and 4 bases respectively, with 15 bases between them. Germline loops: CDR1 LGHDT, CDR2 YNNKEL (reference sequence). CDR3 length: 15 residues.

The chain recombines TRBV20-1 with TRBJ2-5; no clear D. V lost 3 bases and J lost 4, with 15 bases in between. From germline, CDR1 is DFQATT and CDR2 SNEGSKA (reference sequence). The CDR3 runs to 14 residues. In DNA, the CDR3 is TGCAGTGCTAGTGGTGGGCCTTGGCTAGAGACCCAGTACTTC. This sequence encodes CSASGGPWLETQYF.